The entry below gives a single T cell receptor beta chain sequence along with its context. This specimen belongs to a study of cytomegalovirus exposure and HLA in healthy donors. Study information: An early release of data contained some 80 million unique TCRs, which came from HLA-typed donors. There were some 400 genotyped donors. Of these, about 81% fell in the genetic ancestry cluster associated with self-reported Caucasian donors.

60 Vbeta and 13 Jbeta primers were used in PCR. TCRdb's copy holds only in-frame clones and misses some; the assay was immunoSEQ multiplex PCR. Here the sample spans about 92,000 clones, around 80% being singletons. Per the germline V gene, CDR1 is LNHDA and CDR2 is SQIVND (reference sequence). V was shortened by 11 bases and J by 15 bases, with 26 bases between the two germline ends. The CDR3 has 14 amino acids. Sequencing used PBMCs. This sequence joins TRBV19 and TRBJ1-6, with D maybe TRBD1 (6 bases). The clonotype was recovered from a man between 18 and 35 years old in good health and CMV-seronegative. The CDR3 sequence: CACRDGGPWTFLHF. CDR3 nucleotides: TGTGCCTGCAGGGATGGGGGCCCCTGGACGTTCCTCCACTTT.